The present entry profiles one T cell receptor (beta chain) with its context. No antigen is known for it. The data originate from a study of PD-1 blockade in classical Hodgkin lymphoma. Assay used: immunoSEQ multiplex PCR; TCRdb lists only in-frame clones, some missing. Among 32,000 or so clones, about 94% were seen once, and the ten largest hold 0.3%. General observations from the study: A reduction in baseline TCR diversity was reportedly seen in newly diagnosed patients relative to healthy donors. Complete responders showed a baseline diversity that resembled the diversity of newly diagnosed patients. By C4D1, diversity of CD4+ TCRs had risen significantly, whereas that of CD8+ TCRs had not.

Noted time point: cycle 4 day 1 (C4D1), after less than 7 weeks of nivolumab. Every patient had relapsed following autologous stem cell transplantation, and cohorts differed in brentuximab vedotin exposure. By magnetic negative selection, CD4+ T cells were purified from thawed PBMCs. The specimen comprised CD4+ T cells from blood, sampled before the fourth cycle of nivolumab. The sequence was collected from a human donor with classical Hodgkin lymphoma.

The CDR3 spells CASSPHGREQYF. CDR3 nucleotides: TGTGCCAGCAGCCCCCACGGGCGCGAGCAGTACTTC. The chain uses TRBV5-6 and TRBJ2-7; D uncertain. The V gene's germline CDR1 is SGHDT and CDR2 YYEEEE. The CDR3 consists of 12 residues. Between the trimmed V and J ends, which lost 4 bases and 6 bases, there was a span of 11 bases. Combining the CDR3 with reference TRBV5-6 and TRBJ2-7 gives the whole variable domain DAGVTQSPTHLIKTRGQQVTLRCSPKSGHDTVSWYQQALGQGPQFIFQYYEEEERQRGNFPDRFSGHQFPNYSSELNVNALLLGDSALYLCASSPHGREQYFGPGTRLTVT.